Presented here are 11 T cell receptor beta chains from one specimen sequenced in a study of shared clonotypes between healthy human individuals. Generated by immunoSEQ multiplex PCR, the TCRdb table keeps only in-frame clones and is missing some. This sample has 550,000 to 700,000 clones; approximately 73% occur once, and the top ten carry 1.5% to 2%. Material for sequencing was memory CD4+ T cells sorted from blood. The subset denotes: CD45RA-negative fraction. The receptor set was obtained from a woman in her twenties or thirties in good health.

This clone appeared once. The sample contains more than one DNA sequence encoding this CDR3. The chain uses TRBV5-4 and TRBJ2-3; 11 bases agree with TRBD2. V lost 4 bases and J lost 1; bases outside the gene matches: 5. The CDR3 spans 16 residues. Germline CDR1 and CDR2: SGHNT and YYREEE (reference sequence). Here the CDR3 reads CASSGGTSGRTDTQYF. In nucleotides, the CDR3 is TGTGCCAGCAGCGGAGGGACTAGCGGACGCACAGATACGCAGTATTTT.

Only a few counts were recorded for this clone. This chain joins TRBV29-1 and TRBJ1-1; D uncertain. The CDR3 is made up of 13 amino acids. Germline CDR1 SQVTM, CDR2 ANQGSEA. Trimming left V 3 bases short and J 1 base short, with 9 bases between. CDR3 bases: TGCAGCGTTGATGCGACGCAGAACACTGAAGCTTTCTTT. Its translation is CSVDATQNTEAFF.

This clone was counted a single time. This chain uses TRBV10-3 with TRBJ1-5, with D maybe TRBD1 (5 bases). V was trimmed by 2 bases and J by 2 bases, leaving 7 bases between them. CDR3 size: 14 residues. Germline V gives CDR1 ENHRY, CDR2 SYGVKD. Here the CDR3 reads CAISEGAGNQPQHF. DNA of the CDR3: TGTGCCATCAGTGAGGGGGCAGGCAATCAGCCCCAGCATTTT.

The genes are TRBV5-4 and TRBJ2-3, with TRBD1 identical over 8 bases. The germline gives CDR1 SGHNT, CDR2 YYREEE (reference sequence). V gave up 3 bases and J gave up 5 bases; unmatched junction bases: 5. The CDR3 length is 14 residues. The chain's CDR3 is CASSSQGAKDTQYF. The DNA of the CDR3 is TGTGCCAGCAGCTCGCAGGGGGCGAAAGATACGCAGTATTTT.

This clone was found once. This chain connects TRBV11-2 to TRBJ2-1; 9 nucleotides match TRBD2. In germline, CDR1 is SGHAT, CDR2 FQNNGV. The CDR3 length is 12 residues. V shed 7 bases, J shed 7 bases, and the junction held 2 bases outside the gene matches. The CDR3 sequence is CASKTSGNEQFF. CDR3 nucleotides: TGTGCCAGCAAAACTAGCGGGAATGAGCAGTTCTTC.

The chain uses TRBV11-2 and TRBJ2-7; perhaps TRBD2 as D (6 bases). Trimming left V 4 bases short and J 0 bases short, with 13 bases between. The CDR3 has 15 amino acids. Germline CDR1 and CDR2: SGHAT and FQNNGV. CDR3: CASSSLLANSYEQYF. CDR3 nucleotide sequence: TGTGCCAGCAGCTCGCTCCTAGCGAACTCCTACGAGCAGTACTTC.

This sequence joins TRBV18 and TRBJ2-1, with 7 bases matching TRBD1. The J segment lost 8 bases and the V segment lost 5 bases, leaving 6 bases of the junction unmatched. CDR3 length equals 13 residues. Per germline, CDR1 KGHSH and CDR2 LQKENI. The CDR3 bases are TGTGCCAGCTCAACAAACCAGGGGGATGAGCAGTTCTTC. Protein product: CASSTNQGDEQFF.

This clone was counted many times. The chain recombines TRBV5-6 with TRBJ2-7, with 7 bases lining up with TRBD2. J was trimmed by 6 bases and V by 2 bases; bases with no gene match: 5. The CDR3 spans 13 residues. Looked up from germline, CDR1 is SGHDT and CDR2 is YYEEEE. The CDR3 protein is CASSFGRQSEQYF. CDR3 coding DNA: TGTGCCAGCAGCTTCGGGAGGCAGAGCGAGCAGTACTTC.

The chain is built from TRBV5-4 and TRBJ1-4; D possibly corresponds to TRBD1 (5 bases). Germline V gene data show CDR1 as SGHNT and CDR2 as YYREEE (reference sequence). The CDR3 runs 15 residues. V dropped 1 base and J dropped 5 bases, with 12 bases sitting between them. The CDR3, as DNA: TGTGCCAGCAGCTTGTTTGGACAAAGAAATGAAAAACTGTTTTTT. As protein: CASSLFGQRNEKLFF. Using reference TRBV5-4 and TRBJ1-4 for the parts outside the CDR3, the full variable domain is ETGVTQSPTHLIKTRGQQVTLRCSSQSGHNTVSWYQQALGQGPQFIFQYYREEENGRGNFPPRFSGLQFPNYSSELNVNALELDDSALYLCASSLFGQRNEKLFFGSGTQLSVL.

This clone was picked up one time. This rearrangement joins TRBV4-1 to TRBJ2-7; 11 bases are a match to TRBD2. J lost 4 bases, V lost 5 bases, and 4 bases had no gene match. CDR3 length equals 14 residues. Germline V gene lookup returns CDR1 MGHRA and CDR2 YSYEKL. The CDR3 DNA is TGCGCCAGCAGCTCACTAGCGGGAGTATACGAGCAGTACTTC. It encodes CASSSLAGVYEQYF.

This chain uses TRBV7-9 with TRBJ2-2; D gene uncertain. The V end lost 1 base, the J end lost 5 bases, and 5 bases lay between the germline ends. Germline-derived CDR1 and CDR2 are SEHNR and FQNEAQ (reference sequence). There are 13 residues in the CDR3. CDR3 amino acids: CASSLVATGELFF. The CDR3 coding sequence is TGTGCCAGCAGCTTAGTGGCTACCGGGGAGCTGTTTTTT.